Listed below are T cell receptor beta chains from one sample, sequenced in a study of shared clonotypes between healthy human individuals. Repertoires were generated with immunoSEQ multiplex PCR, while TCRdb's copy carries only in-frame clones and drops some. Of fewer than 1.8 million clones listed, roughly 98.5% were seen once; the top ten hold approximately 0.4%. Source material: naive CD4+ T cells sorted from blood. Receptors originate from a man between 25 and 39 years old in good health. CDR3s include the opening cysteine and the closing phenylalanine or tryptophan. A D gene is named only where the DNA matches it firmly. Part of the rows lack a size; the others show once, few, many or a class for expanded clones.

TRBJ2-7 | . | TRBD2 | TRBV27 | TGTGCCAGCAGTTTAACTAGCGGGTCGTCCTACGAGCAGTACTTC | CASSLTSGSSYEQYF
TRBJ2-6 | . | . | TRBV30 | TGTGCCTGGAGTGTGTATGAGTCTGGGGCCAACGTCCTGACTTTC | CAWSVYESGANVLTF
TRBJ1-1 | . | TRBD1 | TRBV27 | TGTGCCAGCAGTTTGGGGACAGGGGCGACTCGGAACACTGAAGCTTTCTTT | CASSLGTGATRNTEAFF
TRBJ2-5 | . | TRBD1 | TRBV7-2 | TGTGCCAGCAGCTACAGATCGGGCAGGGGGTTCCAAGAGACCCAGTACTTC | CASSYRSGRGFQETQYF
TRBJ2-1 | . | TRBD2 | TRBV14 | TGTGCCAGCAGCTCCCCCGGCGGGGGGATGCGGAGTAATGAGCAGTTCTTC | CASSSPGGGMRSNEQFF
TRBJ1-4 | once | . | TRBV7-9 | TGTGCCAGCAGCCCGTTGGCTGAAAAACTGTTTTTT | CASSPLAEKLFF
TRBJ2-3 | . | . | TRBV9 | TGTGCCAGCAGCTCAAGACTGGGGTTCACAGATACGCAGTATTTT | CASSSRLGFTDTQYF
TRBJ1-4 | . | . | TRBV2 | TGTGCCAGCAATGGCGGGACGGGAAATGAAAAACTGTTTTTT | CASNGGTGNEKLFF
TRBJ2-1 | . | TRBD2 | TRBV10-1 | TGCGCCAGCAGTACCGGGACTAGCGTCAATGAGCAGTTCTTC | CASSTGTSVNEQFF
TRBJ1-5 | . | . | TRBV10-3 | TGTGCCATCAGTGAGTCGGCAGGGATCCCCCAGCATTTT | CAISESAGIPQHF
TRBJ2-2 | . | TRBD2 | TRBV19 | TGTGCCAGTAGTATCCTCGGGAGGCCCGGGGAGCTGTTTTTT | CASSILGRPGELFF
TRBJ2-2 | . | . | TRBV28 | TGTGCCAGCAGTTCGCTAGGAGTCGGGGAGCTGTTTTTT | CASSSLGVGELFF
TRBJ2-5 | . | . | TRBV5-1 | TGCGCCAGCAGCTTGGTGGGAAGACAAGAGACCCAGTACTTC | CASSLVGRQETQYF
TRBJ1-2 | . | TRBD1 | TRBV18 | TGTGCCAGCTCACCAGGGACAGGGGGTGATGGCTACACCTTC | CASSPGTGGDGYTF
TRBJ2-2 | . | TRBD2 | TRBV5-1 | TGCGCCAGCACCGGGACTACAAGGCGACCGGGGGAGCTGTTTTTT | CASTGTTRRPGELFF
TRBJ2-3 | . | . | TRBV5-3 | TGTGCCAGAAGCTTGGCCTCCATCCCCAGGACCACAGATACGCAGTATTTT | CARSLASIPRTTDTQYF
TRBJ2-7 | . | TRBD2 | TRBV6-5 | TGTGCCAGCAGCTCCGGGACTAGCGGGAGAAACGAGCAGTACTTC | CASSSGTSGRNEQYF
TRBJ2-3 | . | TRBD1 | TRBV4-3 | TGCGCCAGCAGCCAGGACAGGGAGAATACGCAGTATTTT | CASSQDRENTQYF
TRBJ2-7 | . | . | TRBV19 | TGTGCCAGTAGTATGAGTCGAAGTTCCTACGAGCAGTACTTC | CASSMSRSSYEQYF
TRBJ2-7 | . | . | TRBV27 | TGTGCCAGCAGTTCTTGGGCGGGGCAAGAGTACGAGCAGTACTTC | CASSSWAGQEYEQYF
TRBJ1-2 | . | . | TRBV30 | TGTGCCTGGAGCCCGAAAAATGATGGCTACACCTTC | CAWSPKNDGYTF
TRBJ2-6 | . | TRBD1 | TRBV28 | TGTGCCAGCAGTCATGACAGGGCCGGGGCCAACGTCCTGACTTTC | CASSHDRAGANVLTF
TRBJ2-5 | . | TRBD2 | TRBV19 | TGTGCCAGTGGGGTCCGGGGGGCCCAGTACTTC | CASGVRGAQYF
TRBJ2-5 | . | . | TRBV25-1 | TGTGCCAGCAGCAGGGTCCGAGAGACCCAGTACTTC | CASSRVRETQYF
TRBJ2-3 | . | . | TRBV9 | TGTGCCAGCAGCCCGATTGGGGCAGATACGCAGTATTTT | CASSPIGADTQYF
TRBJ2-1 | . | TRBD2 | TRBV5-4 | TGTGCCAGCAGCTTGGGACTGGGGGGGAAGGGCTCCTACAATGAGCAGTTCTTC | CASSLGLGGKGSYNEQFF